Following are 24 T cell receptor beta chains from one sample sequenced in a study of T cell responses to AZD1222 COVID-19 vaccine. Data came from immunoSEQ multiplex PCR; TCRdb stores just in-frame clones and leaves some out. This table holds tens of thousands of clones, about 83% found once. Sequences were derived from peripheral blood, sampled 28 days after the second AZD1222 dose. The source is an adult who received the AZD1222 COVID-19 vaccine.

The rearrangement links TRBV7-3 to TRBJ2-2; no clear D. The CDR3 is made up of 14 amino acids. CDR1 SGHTA and CDR2 FQGTGA come from the germline V gene. Trimming shortened V by 2 bases and J by 2 bases, and 6 bases separated the two germline ends. The CDR3 DNA follows: TGTGCCAGCAGCTTATACAAAAACACCGGGGAGCTGTTTTTT. This sequence encodes CASSLYKNTGELFF.

The genes are TRBV2 and TRBJ1-2; D is unclear. V was pared by 6 bases and J by 6 bases, with 14 bases between. This CDR3 is built from 13 residues. Germline values: CDR1 SNHLY, CDR2 FYNNEI. CDR3: CASRIRSRNGYTF. The CDR3 region has the DNA TGTGCCAGCAGGATAAGGAGTCGGAATGGCTACACCTTC.

The J gene is TRBJ2-3, the V gene TRBV3-1 (or the pseudogene TRBV3-2), with TRBD2 matching 9 bases. Germline CDR1 reads LGHDT; CDR2 reads YNNKEL (reference sequence). This CDR3 region has 16 residues. The V segment lost 4 bases and the J segment 2 bases; nucleotides outside the gene matches: 7. This CDR3 is CASSPRQRGATDTQYF. CDR3 bases: TGTGCCAGCAGCCCCCGTCAGCGGGGGGCCACAGATACGCAGTATTTT.

The chain recombines TRBV9 with TRBJ2-5; a weak D match, TRBD1 (5 bases). Germline CDR1 is SGDLS and CDR2 is YYNGEE. The CDR3 is 15 amino acids. V was cut by 0 bases and J by 2 bases, with 11 bases left in between. The CDR3 is CASSVDQGRQETQYF. Here the CDR3 DNA reads TGTGCCAGCAGCGTAGATCAGGGCAGACAAGAGACCCAGTACTTC.

This sequence joins TRBV5-1 and TRBJ2-1, with D possibly matching TRBD2 (6 bases). V was trimmed by 4 bases and J by 0 bases, leaving 14 bases between them. The CDR3 runs 16 residues. CDR1 is SGHRS, CDR2 YFSETQ, per germline. The DNA of the CDR3 is TGCGCCAGCAGCGGGAACCGGGACTTCTCCTACAATGAGCAGTTCTTC. This gives the protein CASSGNRDFSYNEQFF.

The J gene is TRBJ1-2, the V gene TRBV5-6, with a weak D call TRBD1 (5 bases). The CDR3 length is 14 residues. The V and J ends lost 1 base and 6 bases respectively, with 13 bases between them. Germline V gene lookup returns CDR1 SGHDT and CDR2 YYEEEE. For the CDR3, the DNA is TGTGCCAGCAGCTTGTTCCGCAGGGTGAATGGCTACACCTTC. It translates to CASSLFRRVNGYTF.

The chain links TRBV5-5 to TRBJ1-2, with D tentatively TRBD1 (6 bases). Germline V gene lookup returns CDR1 SGHKS and CDR2 YYEKEE (reference sequence). The CDR3 covers 12 residues. Trimming took off 3 bases at V and 11 bases at J, with 14 bases between the two ends. The DNA of the CDR3 is TGTGCCAGCAGCTCCTCCGGGACAACTTACACCTTC. Protein sequence: CASSSSGTTYTF.

The chain combines TRBV2 with TRBJ2-1, with D possibly matching TRBD1 (6 bases). With 4 bases removed from V and 4 bases from J, the gap between germline ends came to 8 bases. Germline V gene sequence: CDR1 SNHLY, CDR2 FYNNEI. This CDR3 has 13 residues. CDR3 sequence (DNA): TGTGCCAGCAGTGCGACAGGATACAATGAGCAGTTCTTC. Encoded protein: CASSATGYNEQFF.

The rearrangement uses TRBV7-2 and TRBJ1-6; 9 nucleotides line up with TRBD1. V was clipped by 3 bases and J by 8 bases; unmatched bases: 8. Germline V gene sequence: CDR1 SGHTA, CDR2 FQGNSA. This CDR3 region has 16 residues. The CDR3 region has the DNA TGTGCCAGCAGCTTGACACAGGGGGCTGCGGATTCACCCCTCCACTTT. Translated: CASSLTQGAADSPLHF.

The chain recombines TRBV3-1 (or the pseudogene TRBV3-2) with TRBJ1-3, with D unclear. The CDR3 has 15 residues. Trimming pared 1 base from V and 7 bases from J, leaving 14 bases between. Germline V CDR1 and CDR2: LGHDT, YNNKEL (reference sequence). The CDR3 loop reads CASSQGAGFGNTIYF. Here the CDR3 DNA reads TGTGCCAGCAGCCAAGGGGCCGGTTTCGGGAACACCATATATTTT.

This chain connects TRBV6-5 to TRBJ1-6; D gene uncertain. The length of the CDR3 is 13 residues. CDR1 MNHEY and CDR2 SVGAGI come from the germline V gene. The V end was cut by 10 bases, the J end by 11 bases, with 18 bases between. CDR3 nucleotide sequence: TGTGCCACAGTAAACAGAGCTTGGACACCCCTCCACTTT. Amino acids: CATVNRAWTPLHF.

This clone was recorded once. The gene calls are TRBV6-4 and TRBJ2-1; D not certain. The CDR3 length is 13 residues. Germline V gives CDR1 MRHNA, CDR2 SNTAGT. The V gene lost 2 bases and the J gene lost 10 bases, with 12 bases spanning the gap. For the CDR3, the DNA is TGTGCCAGCAGTGACGAACTCGGGCGCGAGCAGTTCTTC. This sequence encodes CASSDELGREQFF.

Remarks on this clone: A junction boundary mismatches the germline segment, possibly from a read error. The V gene is TRBV6-5, the J gene TRBJ2-3; D ambiguous. This CDR3 region has 14 residues. CDR1 and CDR2 (germline): MNHEY, SVGAGI. The CDR3 DNA reads TGTGCCTGCAGCACTACCCGACTCACAGATACGCAGTATTTT. This translates into CACSTTRLTDTQYF.

This clone showed up just a few times. The V gene is TRBV7-9, the J gene TRBJ1-1, with D uncertain. CDR1 and CDR2 from the germline V gene are SEHNR and FQNEAQ (reference sequence). The V and J ends lost 2 bases and 11 bases respectively, with 12 bases between them. There are 12 residues in the CDR3. This chain's CDR3 is CASSLTGQMAFF. DNA for the CDR3: TGTGCCAGCAGCTTAACGGGTCAGATGGCTTTCTTT.

The chain couples TRBV5-1 to TRBJ1-4; 7 bases are a match to TRBD1. CDR3 length: 16 amino acids. J was trimmed by 6 bases and V by 4 bases; bases with no gene match: 12. CDR1 SGHRS and CDR2 YFSETQ come from the germline V gene. CDR3 DNA sequence: TGCGCCAGCAGCCTGCTTTCGACAGGGCGCGATGAAAAACTGTTTTTT. Protein product: CASSLLSTGRDEKLFF.

The rearrangement joins TRBV5-4 to TRBJ2-1, with D tentatively TRBD1 or TRBD2 (5 bases each). This CDR3 spans 13 amino acids. Germline V lookup: CDR1 SGHNT, CDR2 YYREEE (reference sequence). V was shortened by 9 bases and J by 0 bases, with 10 bases between the two germline ends. CDR3 bases: TGTGCCACGGGGCACCCCTCCTACAATGAGCAGTTCTTC. Translating gives CATGHPSYNEQFF.

V gene TRBV29-1 combines with J gene TRBJ1-1; the D gene is possibly TRBD1 (6 bases). V was shortened by 5 bases and J by 4 bases, with 20 bases between the two germline ends. This CDR3 is 15 amino acids long. CDR1 is SQVTM, CDR2 ANQGSEA, per germline. The CDR3 loop is CSVLGTPTGITEAFF. The CDR3 DNA reads as TGCAGCGTTTTGGGCACCCCCACAGGGATCACTGAAGCTTTCTTT.

V is TRBV7-9 and J is TRBJ2-2; D not resolved. The CDR3 covers 14 residues. V shed 5 bases and J shed 2 bases, with 9 bases lying between them. Germline CDR1 and CDR2: SEHNR and FQNEAQ (reference sequence). CDR3 region: CASSPSTNTGELFF. Here the CDR3 DNA reads TGTGCCAGCAGCCCGTCCACAAACACCGGGGAGCTGTTTTTT.

The CDR3 loop is CASSFTGVDQPQHF. The DNA of the CDR3 is TGTGCCAGCAGCTTTACGGGTGTCGATCAGCCCCAGCATTTT. V is TRBV7-9 and J is TRBJ1-5; D unresolved. Germline V lookup: CDR1 SEHNR, CDR2 FQNEAQ (reference sequence). The length of the CDR3 is 14 residues. V was clipped by 3 bases and J by 5 bases, with 11 bases between them.

The chain carries TRBV7-2 and TRBJ2-1; possible D gene TRBD1, 5 bases. The CDR3 totals 15 residues. Germline assignment: CDR1 SGHTA and CDR2 FQGNSA. V shed 5 bases and J shed 8 bases, with 19 bases lying between them. The CDR3 DNA sequence: TGTGCCAGCAGCCTGCGGTTAGGGGTTGAGGATGAGCAGTTCTTC. Translated, it gives CASSLRLGVEDEQFF.

The J gene is TRBJ1-5, the V gene TRBV28; no definite D call. In germline, CDR1 is MDHEN, CDR2 SYDVKM. This CDR3 has 16 amino acids. Deletions cut 6 bases from V and 3 bases from J, with 18 bases between. For the CDR3, the DNA is TGTGCCAGCAGCCCGCTAGGAGGGATGGACAATCAGCCCCAGCATTTT. This codes for CASSPLGGMDNQPQHF.

The rearrangement uses TRBV5-5 and TRBJ1-2; the match to TRBD1 covers 7 bases. V shed 0 bases, J shed 6 bases, and the junction held 5 bases outside the gene matches. The CDR3 has 14 residues. Germline CDR1 SGHKS, CDR2 YYEKEE (reference sequence). DNA for the CDR3: TGTGCCAGCAGCTTGGCCGTGACAGGGAATGGCTACACCTTC. It is translated as CASSLAVTGNGYTF.

The rearrangement links TRBV20-1 to TRBJ2-7; D is unclear. V lost 2 bases and J lost 2, with 4 bases in between. The CDR3 runs 11 residues. Germline CDR1 is DFQATT and CDR2 is SNEGSKA (reference sequence). This chain's CDR3 is CSARQPYEQYF. CDR3 coding DNA: TGCAGTGCTAGACAGCCCTACGAGCAGTACTTC.

This chain connects TRBV11-2 to TRBJ1-2; tentatively, D is TRBD1 (5 bases). V lost 1 base, J lost 4 bases, and 16 bases lay in between. This CDR3 comprises 16 residues. Germline CDR1 SGHAT, CDR2 FQNNGV. The CDR3 protein is CASSLGAWGRTYGYTF. The CDR3 DNA sequence: TGTGCCAGCAGCTTAGGGGCGTGGGGGAGAACCTATGGCTACACCTTC.